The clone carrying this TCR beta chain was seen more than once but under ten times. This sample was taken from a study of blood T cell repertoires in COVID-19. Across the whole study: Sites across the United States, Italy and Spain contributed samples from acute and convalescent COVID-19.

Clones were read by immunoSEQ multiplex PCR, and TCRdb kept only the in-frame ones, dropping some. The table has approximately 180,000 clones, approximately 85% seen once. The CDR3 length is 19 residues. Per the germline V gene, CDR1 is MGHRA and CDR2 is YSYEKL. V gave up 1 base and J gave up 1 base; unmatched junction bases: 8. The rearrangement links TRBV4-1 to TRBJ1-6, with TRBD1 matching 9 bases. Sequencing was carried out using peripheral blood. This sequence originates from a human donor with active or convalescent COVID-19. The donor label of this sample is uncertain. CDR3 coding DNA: TGCGCCAGCAGCCAAGCACCGGGACAGGGAGGGTCCTATAATTCACCCCTCCACTTT. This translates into CASSQAPGQGGSYNSPLHF.